The clone carrying this T cell receptor (beta chain) has a count of ten or more. CDR1 SQVTM and CDR2 ANQGSEA come from the germline V gene. This CDR3 has 14 amino acids. Losses at the gene ends were 4 bases for V and 3 bases for J; bases not matched to a gene: 6. These data belong to a study of T cells after yellow fever vaccination. From the 5' RACE reads, TCRdb called clonotypes with MiXCR, one entry per CDR3 protein. The sample includes around 600,000 distinct CDR3 sequences, 10% to 15% seen only once; the top ten take about 15%. This clonotype was sampled from a man aged 25 to 45 who received the YFV17D yellow fever vaccine. The material sequenced was PBMCs, taken on the day of the yellow fever booster vaccination. The rearrangement links TRBV29-1 to TRBJ2-1; 7 bases are a match to TRBD2. The DNA of the CDR3 is TGCAGCGTTGCCACGGGAGGTAACTACAATGAGCAGTTCTTC. Translated: CSVATGGNYNEQFF.